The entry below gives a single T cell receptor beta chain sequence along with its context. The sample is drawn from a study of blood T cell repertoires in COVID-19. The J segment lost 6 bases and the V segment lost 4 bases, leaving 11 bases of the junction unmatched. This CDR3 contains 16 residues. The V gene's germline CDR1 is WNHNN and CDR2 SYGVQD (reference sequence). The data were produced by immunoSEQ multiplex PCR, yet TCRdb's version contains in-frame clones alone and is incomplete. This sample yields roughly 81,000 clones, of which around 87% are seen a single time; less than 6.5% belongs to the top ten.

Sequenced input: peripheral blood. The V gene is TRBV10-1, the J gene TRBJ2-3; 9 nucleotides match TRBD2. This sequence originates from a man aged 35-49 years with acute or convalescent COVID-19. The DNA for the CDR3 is TGCGCCAGCAGTGGACCCTTAGCGGGAGTGATCGATACGCAGTATTTT. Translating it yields CASSGPLAGVIDTQYF.